The 30 T cell receptor beta chains listed next were all sequenced from one sample in a study of breast tumors, draining lymph nodes, adjacent tissues. One entry per CDR3 protein results from TCRdb running MiXCR on the multiplex PCR reads. The sample carries roughly 70,000 distinct CDR3 sequences, roughly two fifths recorded once. The sequenced material came from breast tumor tissue. These receptor sequences come from a female donor with breast cancer. Some clones in this sample may be carry-over from other donors' samples.

The V gene is TRBV9, the J gene TRBJ1-3; D gene unclear. This CDR3 region has 15 residues. V was shortened by 2 bases and J by 6 bases, with 15 bases between the two germline ends. Germline loops: CDR1 SGDLS, CDR2 YYNGEE. This CDR3 is CASSVSPLEENTIYF. CDR3 in DNA: TGTGCCAGCAGCGTGAGCCCTCTTGAAGAAAACACCATATATTTT.

In this sample, this clonotype turned up a few times. The chain couples TRBV29-1 to TRBJ1-4; tentatively, D is TRBD1 (5 bases). The V gene lost 2 bases and the J gene lost 1 base, with 11 bases spanning the gap. The CDR3 has 15 residues. Germline V gives CDR1 SQVTM, CDR2 ANQGSEA. CDR3 nucleotide sequence: TGCAGCGTTGAAAGGCGGGGCGGAACTAATGAAAAACTGTTTTTT. Residues: CSVERRGGTNEKLFF.

This clonotype was counted at least ten times. V usage is TRBV5-1 and J usage is TRBJ1-2; no firm D call. The CDR3 loop spans 13 amino acids. CDR1 is SGHRS and CDR2 is YFSETQ in the germline V gene. Trimming removed 0 bases at V and 5 bases at J, with 8 bases between. The CDR3 bases are TGCGCCAGCAGCTTGGACACGGCGTATGGCTACACCTTC. Residues: CASSLDTAYGYTF.

The rearrangement joins TRBV20-1 to TRBJ1-1, with 9 bases that match TRBD1. The CDR3 extends over 15 amino acids. J was trimmed by 4 bases and V by 4 bases; bases with no gene match: 10. Germline-derived CDR1 and CDR2 are DFQATT and SNEGSKA (reference sequence). CDR3 region: CSAKPVQGAVTEAFF. CDR3 coding DNA: TGCAGTGCTAAACCGGTACAGGGGGCAGTCACTGAAGCTTTCTTT.

The V and J genes are TRBV19 and TRBJ1-4, with a possible D match to TRBD1 (5 bases). The ends were cut back, 8 bases at V and 3 bases at J, with 16 bases in the middle. The V gene's germline CDR1 is LNHDA and CDR2 SQIVND (reference sequence). The CDR3 has 15 residues. CDR3 nucleotide sequence: TGTGCCAGTCGCGTGGGGGGATCAGCTAATGAAAAACTGTTTTTT. Its translation: CASRVGGSANEKLFF.

This clonotype has a count of ten or more. The chain employs TRBV6-2 or TRBV6-3 and TRBJ1-2, with D tentatively TRBD1 (5 bases). The germline V and J ends were trimmed by 5 bases and 2 bases, with 6 bases remaining between them. This CDR3 has 12 amino acids. CDR1 and CDR2 from the germline V gene are MNHEY and SVGEGT. CDR3 sequence reads: CASSQGNYGYTF. CDR3 sequence (DNA): TGTGCCAGCAGTCAGGGAAACTATGGCTACACCTTC.

This clonotype showed up many times. One base away lies a much larger clone, so this may be a sequencing read error. The chain links TRBV20-1 to TRBJ2-1; D gene unclear. Germline loops: CDR1 DFQATT, CDR2 SNEGSKA (reference sequence). The CDR3 sequence is 12 residues long. CDR3 bases: TGCAGTGCTAGAGATGATGTTAATGAGCCGTTCTTC. This encodes CSARDDVNEPFF.

This clonotype was seen ten or more times. The rearrangement joins TRBV9 to TRBJ2-7, with 8 nucleotides matching TRBD2. With 0 bases clipped from V and 3 bases from J, the junction kept 5 bases outside the gene matches. The CDR3 totals 15 residues. The germline CDR1 and CDR2 sequences are SGDLS and YYNGEE. CDR3 nucleotide sequence: TGTGCCAGCAGCGTAGAGAGCGGGAGACGCTACGAGCAGTACTTC. Encoded protein: CASSVESGRRYEQYF.

This clonotype was detected ten times or more. This chain uses TRBV30 with TRBJ2-3; perhaps TRBD2 as D (5 bases). V gave up 1 base and J gave up 5 bases, with 13 bases separating them. The CDR3 length is 14 residues. From germline, CDR1 is GTSNPN and CDR2 SVGIG (reference sequence). CDR3 DNA: TGTGCCTGGAGTGAGGGAGCGGTTGTAGATACGCAGTATTTT. It specifies CAWSEGAVVDTQYF. Full variable domain (rest looked up from reference TRBV30 and TRBJ2-3): SQTIHQWPATLVQPVGSPLSLECTVEGTSNPNLYWYRQAAGRGLQLLFYSVGIGQISSEVPQNLSASRPQDRQFILSSKKLLLSDSGFYLCAWSEGAVVDTQYFGPGTRLTVL.

With regard to this clonotype: The conserved phenylalanine or tryptophan normally closing the CDR3 is absent here, so this likely arose from a read error. It is unclear where the CDR3 begins or ends on the DNA, so no DNA is shown, and the CDR3 is as TCRdb lists it. The rearrangement joins TRBV29-1 to TRBJ2-2; the D call in the table, TRBD1, was not verified against the DNA. The CDR3 length equals 17 residues, ends included. The V gene's germline CDR1 is SQVTM and CDR2 ANQGSEA. CDR3: CSVEKSTWGQNTGERMS.

Concerning this clonotype: Germline is not matched at one junction end, which may reflect a read error. The chain combines TRBV5-1 with TRBJ2-7; D possibly uses TRBD1 or TRBD2 (5 bases each). This CDR3 is built from 12 residues. Per the germline V gene, CDR1 is SGHRS and CDR2 is YFSETQ. The CDR3 sequence is CASSLTRGEHYF. The CDR3 DNA is TGCGCAAGCAGCTTGACCAGAGGGGAGCACTACTTC. Drawing the rest from reference TRBV5-1 and TRBJ2-7, the complete variable domain is KAGVTQTPRYLIKTRGQQVTLSCSPISGHRSVSWYQQTPGQGLQFLFEYFSETQRNKGNFPGRFSGRQFSNSRSEMNVSTLELGDSALYLCASSLTRGEHYFGPGTRLTVT.

The sample holds many counts of this clonotype. V and J are TRBV4-2 and TRBJ2-1; D ambiguous. This CDR3 comprises 11 residues. In germline, CDR1 is LGHNA, CDR2 YNFKEQ. V lost 1 base to trimming and J lost 9 bases, with 4 bases between them. CDR3 sequence reads: CASSQGGEQFF. CDR3 nucleotide sequence: TGTGCCAGCAGCCAAGGTGGTGAGCAGTTCTTC.

The chain carries TRBV12-3 or TRBV12-4 and TRBJ2-5; a possible D gene is TRBD2 (6 bases). This CDR3 has 16 residues. Deletions cut 2 bases from V and 5 bases from J, with 18 bases between. CDR3 nucleotide sequence: TGTGCCAGCAGTTTAAGAGGGCGGGGCACCGGGGAGACCCAGTACTTC. It is translated as CASSLRGRGTGETQYF.

This clonotype was seen just once. The chain employs TRBV20-1 and TRBJ2-5, with 11 bases fitting TRBD2. Germline V gene sequence: CDR1 DFQATT, CDR2 SNEGSKA (reference sequence). The CDR3 is 14 residues long. V trimming: 5 bases; J trimming: 5 bases; junction bases outside the gene matches: 7. The CDR3 region has the DNA TGCAGTGCTGTGCCTAGCGGGGGGAGGGAGACCCAGTACTTC. Translated: CSAVPSGGRETQYF.

The chain recombines TRBV6-6 with TRBJ1-5; D may be TRBD1 (5 bases). Germline values: CDR1 MNHNY, CDR2 SVGAGI (reference sequence). The CDR3 contains 17 residues. The ends were cut back, 6 bases at V and 10 bases at J, with 28 bases in the middle. CDR3 in amino acids: CASSQLGSVGGSFPQHF. For the CDR3, the DNA is TGTGCCAGCAGCCAACTCGGGTCCGTGGGGGGAAGTTTTCCCCAGCATTTT.

CDR3 nucleotide sequence: TGTGCCAGCAGTCCCAGGCCGGGGGTCGCTGGGGCCAACGTCCTGACTTTC. Translated: CASSPRPGVAGANVLTF. V gene TRBV6-6 combines with J gene TRBJ2-6, with D possibly TRBD2 on 6 matching bases. The V gene lost 5 bases and the J gene lost 2 bases, with 16 bases spanning the gap. This CDR3 is built from 17 residues. The germline V gene encodes CDR1 MNHNY and CDR2 SVGAGI (reference sequence).

This clonotype was seen many times. The chain uses TRBV4-1 and TRBJ1-5, with D unclear. Trimming took 0 bases from V and 0 from J, leaving 9 bases between them. The V gene's germline CDR1 is MGHRA and CDR2 YSYEKL. The CDR3 length is 16 residues. The CDR3 reads CASSQEARYSNQPQHF. The CDR3 DNA follows: TGCGCCAGCAGCCAAGAAGCTAGATATAGCAATCAGCCCCAGCATTTT.

This clonotype appeared many times. This rearrangement joins TRBV5-4 to TRBJ1-3; D remains unclear. CDR1 is SGHNT and CDR2 is YYREEE in the germline V gene (reference sequence). V lost 5 bases and J lost 0, with 9 bases in between. This CDR3 has 14 residues. The CDR3 reads CASSNTRSGNTIYF. DNA for the CDR3: TGTGCCAGCAGTAACACTCGCTCTGGAAACACCATATATTTT.

V gene TRBV14 combines with J gene TRBJ2-2; no reliable D call. Trimming shortened V by 1 base and J by 5 bases, and 14 bases separated the two germline ends. The CDR3 is 16 amino acids. Germline CDR1 SGHDN, CDR2 FVKESK. CDR3 sequence: CASSQARNQETGELFF. The CDR3 region has the DNA TGTGCCAGCAGCCAAGCCAGAAACCAAGAGACCGGGGAGCTGTTTTTT.

This clonotype appeared many times. The genes are TRBV5-1 and TRBJ1-1; possible D gene TRBD1, 6 bases. The germline V gene encodes CDR1 SGHRS and CDR2 YFSETQ. CDR3 length: 13 residues. Trimming left V 0 bases short and J 4 bases short, with 7 bases between. The CDR3 protein is CASSLGQVTEAFF. The CDR3 bases are TGCGCCAGCAGCTTGGGACAGGTCACTGAAGCTTTCTTT. The full variable domain, in which reference TRBV5-1 and TRBJ1-1 provide the parts outside the CDR3, is KAGVTQTPRYLIKTRGQQVTLSCSPISGHRSVSWYQQTPGQGLQFLFEYFSETQRNKGNFPGRFSGRQFSNSRSEMNVSTLELGDSALYLCASSLGQVTEAFFGQGTRLTVV.

This clonotype came up many times. The chain links TRBV7-9 to TRBJ2-7; TRBD1 agrees at 9 bases. The CDR3 has 14 residues. Germline lookup yields CDR1 SEHNR and CDR2 FQNEAQ (reference sequence). V lost 1 base and J lost 3; bases outside the gene matches: 1. The CDR3 nucleotides read TGTGCCAGCAGCTTAGAGGACAGGGGCTACGAGCAGTACTTC. This sequence encodes CASSLEDRGYEQYF.

The chain joins TRBV7-9 to TRBJ2-5, with D unclear. The V end lost 1 base, the J end lost 5 bases, and 17 bases lay between the germline ends. The CDR3 loop spans 16 amino acids. Germline CDR1 reads SEHNR; CDR2 reads FQNEAQ (reference sequence). As DNA, the CDR3 is TGTGCCAGCAGCTTAGGGCTAGGTTTCCCTCGGGAGACCCAGTACTTC. Its translation is CASSLGLGFPRETQYF.

The chain recombines TRBV19 with TRBJ2-2; 8 bases are a match to TRBD2. CDR1 is LNHDA and CDR2 is SQIVND in the germline V gene (reference sequence). The J segment lost 17 bases and the V segment lost 5 bases, leaving 19 bases of the junction unmatched. This CDR3 is 15 amino acids long. CDR3 residues: CASSCIVQGPGGCFF. CDR3 nucleotides: TGTGCCAGTAGTTGCATAGTCCAGGGGCCGGGGGGGTGTTTTTTT.

This clonotype is medium-sized (0.01 to 0.1%) in the sample. The gene calls are TRBV24-1 and TRBJ2-1; D is unclear. CDR1 is KGHDR, CDR2 SFDVKD, per germline. There are 15 residues in the CDR3. V shed 9 bases and J shed 3 bases, with 17 bases lying between them. As DNA, the CDR3 is TGTGCCACCCGCCCCGGCAAGAACGACTACAATGAGCAGTTCTTC. It yields the protein CATRPGKNDYNEQFF.

This clonotype was counted many times. The chain recombines TRBV6-2 or TRBV6-3 with TRBJ1-6; D call uncertain. Per the germline V gene, CDR1 is MNHEY and CDR2 is SVGEGT. The V end was cut by 8 bases, the J end by 8 bases, with 16 bases between. This CDR3 spans 14 amino acids. The CDR3 is CASDRTLAYSPLHF. The CDR3 DNA sequence: TGTGCCAGCGATAGGACCCTGGCCTATTCACCCCTCCACTTT.

This clonotype was recorded at least ten times. The rearrangement uses TRBV3-1 and TRBJ2-3; D is possibly TRBD2 (5 bases). The CDR3 consists of 17 residues. The ends were cut back, 0 bases at V and 4 bases at J, with 17 bases in the middle. The germline V gene has CDR1 LGHDT and CDR2 YNNKEL (reference sequence). In DNA form, the CDR3 reads TGTGCCAGCAGCCAAGATCGCCCCGGGATGAGAGCAGATACGCAGTATTTT. Translated, it gives CASSQDRPGMRADTQYF.

This clonotype was recorded once. One end of the junction varies from germline; a read error may be responsible. The chain carries TRBV10-3 and TRBJ1-6; D is undetermined. Germline V gene lookup returns CDR1 ENHRY and CDR2 SYGVKD. The CDR3 has 13 amino acids. CDR3 in amino acids: CAISDGPGSSLHF. The CDR3 DNA reads TGTGCCATCAGTGACGGGCCCGGTTCATCCCTCCACTTT.

The rearrangement links TRBV12-3 or TRBV12-4 to TRBJ2-7, with 9 bases matching TRBD1. V lost 4 bases and J lost 2; bases outside the gene matches: 6. The CDR3 is 15 amino acids. For the CDR3, the DNA is TGTGCCAGCAGTTCGGGACAGGGTAAGCCCTACGAGCAGTACTTC. Translating it yields CASSSGQGKPYEQYF.

In its sample, this clonotype was seen many times. The V and J genes are TRBV14 and TRBJ2-1; D gene unclear. The CDR3 length is 16 residues. The V and J ends lost 0 bases and 8 bases respectively, with 17 bases between them. Germline CDR1 reads SGHDN; CDR2 reads FVKESK. The DNA for the CDR3 is TGTGCCAGCAGCCAAGATGGGTCTGGTGGGGTGCATGAGCAGTTCTTC. Translation gives CASSQDGSGGVHEQFF.

The V call is TRBV7-9, the J call TRBJ1-4; a possible D gene is TRBD1 (5 bases). This CDR3 contains 14 residues. Germline CDR1 is SEHNR and CDR2 is FQNEAQ (reference sequence). V was cut by 3 bases and J by 8 bases, with 13 bases left in between. The CDR3 region has the DNA TGTGCCAGCAGCTTGGTGCAGGGAGTGGAAAAACTGTTTTTT. This gives the protein CASSLVQGVEKLFF.